The 26 T cell receptor beta chains below were found in one sample sequenced in a study of T cell changes during pregnancy in multiple sclerosis. Clones were sequenced by immunoSEQ multiplex PCR, and TCRdb holds only the in-frame ones, with some missing. The sample consists of approximately 51,000 clones, approximately 94% of them appearing once. This material consisted of CD4+ T cells from peripheral blood mononuclear cells, taken in the second trimester of pregnancy. These receptors all come from a female donor with multiple sclerosis, enrolled in a pregnancy study.

The CDR3 DNA follows: TGTGCCAGCAGCACCCTAACAGAGACTAATGAAAAACTGTTTTTT. This codes for CASSTLTETNEKLFF. The V and J genes are TRBV7-9 and TRBJ1-4; no clear D gene. CDR1 is SEHNR and CDR2 is FQNEAQ in the germline V gene (reference sequence). There are 15 residues in the CDR3. Trimming left V 5 bases short and J 2 bases short, with 12 bases between.

The chain carries TRBV6-6 and TRBJ1-3; 7 bases agree with TRBD1. Germline CDR1 is MNHNY and CDR2 is SVGAGI (reference sequence). This CDR3 comprises 13 residues. V was clipped by 6 bases and J by 2 bases; unmatched bases: 1. CDR3 protein: CASSGTAGNTIYF. The CDR3 region has the DNA TGTGCCAGCAGCGGGACAGCTGGAAACACCATATATTTT.

This clone was detected only once. This sequence joins TRBV6-1 and TRBJ2-4; D is uncertain. V dropped 5 bases and J dropped 12 bases, with 11 bases sitting between them. This CDR3 spans 11 amino acids. From germline, CDR1 is MNHNS and CDR2 SASEGT. CDR3 residues: CASSPPGRQYF. In DNA form, the CDR3 reads TGTGCCAGCAGTCCCCCAGGTCGTCAGTACTTC.

V and J are TRBV7-6 and TRBJ2-2, with 7 bases matching TRBD2. The V segment lost 1 base and the J segment 6 bases; nucleotides outside the gene matches: 5. Germline V gene data show CDR1 as SGHVS and CDR2 as FNYEAQ. The CDR3 sequence is 15 residues long. CDR3 DNA: TGTGCCAGCAGCTTAGGCGGGAGTGGGTCCGGGGAGCTGTTTTTT. It encodes CASSLGGSGSGELFF.

The chain recombines TRBV30 with TRBJ1-1, with a possible D match to TRBD1 (6 bases). The V and J ends lost 5 bases and 1 base respectively, with 14 bases between them. Germline CDR1 and CDR2: GTSNPN and SVGIG (reference sequence). The CDR3 sequence is 14 residues long. The CDR3 region has the DNA TGTGCCTGGTGGGGGCCAGGGGAGAACACTGAAGCTTTCTTT. This gives the protein CAWWGPGENTEAFF. Supplemented by reference TRBV30 and TRBJ1-1, the full variable domain reads SQTIHQWPATLVQPVGSPLSLECTVEGTSNPNLYWYRQAAGRGLQLLFYSVGIGQISSEVPQNLSASRPQDRQFILSSKKLLLSDSGFYLCAWWGPGENTEAFFGQGTRLTVV.

This chain joins TRBV5-1 and TRBJ2-4, with 9 bases matching TRBD1. With 4 bases clipped from V and 3 bases from J, the junction kept 5 bases outside the gene matches. The CDR3 is 15 amino acids. CDR1 is SGHRS and CDR2 is YFSETQ in the germline V gene. The DNA for the CDR3 is TGCGCCAGCAGCACGGGACAGGGAGACAAAAACATTCAGTACTTC. It encodes CASSTGQGDKNIQYF.

The CDR3 region has the DNA TGTGCCAGTAGTCCTCGGGACAGCCCTAACACTGAAGCTTTCTTT. Its translation is CASSPRDSPNTEAFF. This rearrangement joins TRBV19 to TRBJ1-1; 7 nucleotides align to TRBD1. From germline, CDR1 is LNHDA and CDR2 SQIVND (reference sequence). This CDR3 contains 15 residues. With V trimmed by 5 bases and J by 2 bases, 8 bases remained unmatched. The full variable domain, rest sourced from reference TRBV19 and TRBJ1-1, is DGGITQSPKYLFRKEGQNVTLSCEQNLNHDAMYWYRQDPGQGLRLIYYSQIVNDFQKGDIAEGYSVSREKKESFPLTVTSAQKNPTAFYLCASSPRDSPNTEAFFGQGTRLTVV.

V and J are TRBV15 and TRBJ1-2; 10 bases match TRBD1. V dropped 2 bases and J dropped 7; count of bases not matched to a gene: 7. This CDR3 is 15 amino acids long. The germline V gene has CDR1 LNHNV and CDR2 YYDKDF (reference sequence). The CDR3 sequence: CATSRPRQGAGGYTF. CDR3 DNA: TGTGCCACCAGCAGACCCAGACAGGGGGCGGGTGGCTACACCTTC.

The J gene is TRBJ1-4, the V gene TRBV5-8; TRBD1 is a possible D gene (5 bases). CDR3 size: 16 residues. Trimming removed 4 bases at V and 3 bases at J, with 16 bases between. Per germline, CDR1 SGHTS and CDR2 YDEGEE. CDR3: CASSGRGDAANEKLFF. As DNA, the CDR3 is TGTGCCAGCAGCGGCCGGGGGGACGCGGCTAATGAAAAACTGTTTTTT.

V is TRBV7-3 and J is TRBJ2-7; 9 positions match TRBD1. The germline V gene has CDR1 SGHTA and CDR2 FQGTGA. CDR3 length: 15 residues. The J segment lost 6 bases and the V segment lost 1 base, leaving 7 bases of the junction unmatched. DNA of the CDR3: TGTGCCAGCAGCTTAATAGGGGGGACAGGGTTCGAGCAGTACTTC. It codes for CASSLIGGTGFEQYF.

The CDR3 nucleotides are TGTGCCAGTAGTATAGGGCCGGGGGGCTACACCTTC. It is translated as CASSIGPGGYTF. The chain uses TRBV19 and TRBJ1-2; D is uncertain. Trimming stripped 1 base from V and 8 bases from J, with 8 bases between. The germline V gene encodes CDR1 LNHDA and CDR2 SQIVND (reference sequence). The CDR3 loop spans 12 amino acids.

V usage is TRBV6-5 and J usage is TRBJ2-7; the match to TRBD1 covers 11 bases. The CDR3 has 15 amino acids. CDR1 and CDR2 (germline): MNHEY, SVGAGI. The V gene end was trimmed by 1 base and the J gene end by 7 bases; junction bases not matched to a gene: 6. This chain's CDR3 is CASSYFGTGGGEQYF. CDR3 in DNA: TGTGCCAGCAGTTACTTCGGGACAGGGGGTGGAGAGCAGTACTTC.

The chain has TRBV25-1 and TRBJ2-7, with 10 bases lining up with TRBD1. CDR1 is MGHDK, CDR2 SYGVNS, per germline. V dropped 6 bases and J dropped 0; count of bases not matched to a gene: 2. This CDR3 spans 14 amino acids. This CDR3 is CASRGTGVSYEQYF. CDR3 DNA: TGTGCCAGCAGGGGGACAGGGGTCTCCTACGAGCAGTACTTC.

V and J are TRBV29-1 and TRBJ1-2, with TRBD1 identical over 7 bases. The germline CDR1 and CDR2 sequences are SQVTM and ANQGSEA. J gave up 4 bases and V 6 bases, and 14 bases lay outside the gene matches. CDR3 length: 15 residues. CDR3 DNA: TGCAGCGTCCTATCACAGGGGTCGCTCCGCTATGGCTACACCTTC. It codes for CSVLSQGSLRYGYTF.

V is TRBV5-1 and J is TRBJ2-7, with 10 bases matching TRBD2. Germline V CDR1 and CDR2: SGHRS, YFSETQ. The ends lost 0 bases at V and 0 bases at J; junction bases unmatched: 0. This CDR3 contains 15 residues. In DNA form, the CDR3 reads TGCGCCAGCAGCTTGGCTAGCGGGAGCTCCTACGAGCAGTACTTC. It yields the protein CASSLASGSSYEQYF.

The chain recombines TRBV7-2 with TRBJ1-1, with 9 bases lining up with TRBD1. Germline-derived CDR1 and CDR2 are SGHTA and FQGNSA. The CDR3 is 14 amino acids. Germline trimming cut 5 bases from V and 5 bases from J; bases unmatched to any gene: 6. Written as DNA, the CDR3 is TGTGCCAGCAGCCGGGACAGGGTCTGGACTGAAGCTTTCTTT. This sequence encodes CASSRDRVWTEAFF.

V gene TRBV25-1 combines with J gene TRBJ2-5, with D unclear. Germline CDR1 is MGHDK and CDR2 is SYGVNS. V gave up 8 bases and J gave up 2 bases, with 12 bases separating them. The CDR3 spans 13 residues. Here the CDR3 reads CASFGHSQETQYF. In DNA form, the CDR3 reads TGTGCCAGCTTTGGGCATTCGCAAGAGACCCAGTACTTC. The entire variable domain, with the rest obtained from reference TRBV25-1 and TRBJ2-5, is as follows: EADIYQTPRYLVIGTGKKITLECSQTMGHDKMYWYQQDPGMELHLIHYSYGVNSTEKGDLSSESTVSRIRTEHFPLTLESARPSHTSQYLCASFGHSQETQYFGPGTRLLVL.

The chain carries TRBV2 and TRBJ2-5, with D possibly matching TRBD2 (6 bases). Trimming left V 4 bases short and J 7 bases short, with 13 bases between. CDR1 is SNHLY and CDR2 is FYNNEI in the germline V gene. The CDR3 has 13 amino acids. CDR3 sequence reads: CASSGRGEVTQYF. The CDR3 nucleotides are TGTGCCAGCAGTGGCCGTGGGGAGGTGACCCAGTACTTC.

The CDR3 region is CASSFRGRGLNMNTEAFF. Written as DNA, the CDR3 is TGTGCCAGCAGTTTCCGCGGGAGGGGACTAAACATGAACACTGAAGCTTTCTTT. The chain uses TRBV27 and TRBJ1-1; weak D call: TRBD1 (5 bases). V gave up 3 bases and J gave up 0 bases, with 20 bases separating them. Germline V gene lookup returns CDR1 MNHEY and CDR2 SMNVEV (reference sequence). The CDR3 length is 18 residues.

V is TRBV19 and J is TRBJ1-6, with D hard to call. The V gene lost 3 bases and the J gene lost 0 bases, with 9 bases spanning the gap. The germline V gene has CDR1 LNHDA and CDR2 SQIVND (reference sequence). The CDR3 runs 16 residues. The CDR3 protein is CASSISWSSYNSPLHF. The CDR3 DNA reads TGTGCCAGTAGTATTTCTTGGAGCTCCTATAATTCACCCCTCCACTTT.

The rearrangement links TRBV11-2 to TRBJ1-4; 7 nucleotides align to TRBD1. The CDR3 is 15 residues long. Unmatched junction bases numbered 7, after V lost 5 bases and J lost 4 bases. The germline gives CDR1 SGHAT, CDR2 FQNNGV. CDR3 residues: CASSPRTGNNEKLFF. The CDR3 DNA reads as TGTGCCAGCAGCCCCCGGACAGGAAATAATGAAAAACTGTTTTTT.

The chain couples TRBV7-2 to TRBJ2-7, with D maybe TRBD1 (5 bases). Trimming removed 1 base at V and 5 bases at J, with 9 bases between. Germline-derived CDR1 and CDR2 are SGHTA and FQGNSA. CDR3 length: 13 amino acids. The CDR3 region has the DNA TGTGCCAGCAGCTTAGATCCACAGGACGAGCAGTACTTC. It is translated as CASSLDPQDEQYF.

The CDR3 nucleotides read TGTGCCAGCAGTCTGACAGTCTCCTACGAGCAGTACTTC. As protein: CASSLTVSYEQYF. The chain recombines TRBV6-1 with TRBJ2-7; D is perhaps TRBD1 (5 bases). Trimming took off 5 bases at V and 0 bases at J, with 8 bases between the two ends. Per the germline V gene, CDR1 is MNHNS and CDR2 is SASEGT. This CDR3 has 13 residues.

This clone occurred once. This chain links TRBV30 with TRBJ2-6; possibly TRBD2 for D (6 bases). CDR3 length: 17 amino acids. Germline V gene data show CDR1 as GTSNPN and CDR2 as SVGIG (reference sequence). Between the trimmed V and J ends, which lost 2 bases and 2 bases, there was a span of 16 bases. The CDR3, as DNA: TGTGCCTGGAGTTCTGGACACCCGGGAGCTGGGGCCAACGTCCTGACTTTC. As protein: CAWSSGHPGAGANVLTF.

The rearrangement uses TRBV25-1 and TRBJ1-1, with 7 bases matching TRBD1. CDR3 length equals 13 residues. Germline V gives CDR1 MGHDK, CDR2 SYGVNS. V shed 8 bases and J 6 bases; nucleotides not matched to a gene: 9. The CDR3 spells CASSGQALSEAFF. CDR3 in DNA: TGTGCCAGCTCAGGACAGGCTCTATCTGAAGCTTTCTTT.

V is TRBV7-8 and J is TRBJ2-7; D uncertain. Trimming cost V 1 base and J 6 bases, with 7 bases left between them. CDR1 is SGHVS, CDR2 FQNEAQ, per germline. This CDR3 region has 12 residues. CDR3 nucleotide sequence: TGTGCCAGCAGCTTAGGTCCCGGCGAGCAGTACTTC. Its translation: CASSLGPGEQYF.